The sequence of this T cell receptor (beta chain) was determined in a study of shared clonotypes between healthy human individuals. Turning to the study itself: For every donor, three CD4 naive, three CD4 memory, two CD8 naive and one CD8 memory plates were used.

The CDR3 contains 13 residues. Trimming took 9 bases from V and 5 from J; bases not matched to a gene: 5. Germline V gene lookup returns CDR1 MNHEY and CDR2 SMNVEV (reference sequence). Turning to this clone: Its antigen is not identified.

It was across several immunoSEQ plates that each subset's genomic DNA was evenly split. Clones were sequenced by immunoSEQ multiplex PCR, and TCRdb holds only the in-frame ones, with some missing. The sample includes some 500,000 clones, less than 96% seen only once; the top ten take 0.055% to 0.075%. The study, taken as a whole, reports: Despite large depth, sorted-subset datasets appeared incompletely sequenced. Naive subsets generally exceeded memory subsets in estimated richness.

Sequencing input: naive CD4+ T cells sorted from blood. Subset noted: CD45RA+ positively selected. The sequence derives from a woman between 25 and 40 years old in good health. The rearrangement joins TRBV27 to TRBJ2-3, with 10 bases fitting TRBD1. Here the CDR3 reads CASHRDRGDTQYF. CDR3 sequence (DNA): TGTGCCAGTCACCGGGACAGGGGAGATACGCAGTATTTT.